Listed below are T cell receptor beta chains from one sample, sequenced in a study of T cell changes during pregnancy in multiple sclerosis. TCRdb's copy holds only in-frame clones and misses some; the assay was immunoSEQ multiplex PCR. The sample records approximately 88,000 clones, roughly 93% being singletons. The sequencing here drew on peripheral blood, taken in the first trimester of pregnancy. The origin of the receptors is a female donor with multiple sclerosis, enrolled in a pregnancy study. Each CDR3 is given with its conserved first and last residue.

J gene: TRBJ1-1; V gene: TRBV7-6; CDR3 protein: CASSFTGVGTEAFF
J gene: TRBJ1-5; V gene: TRBV18; CDR3 protein: CASSLSGYQPQHF
J gene: TRBJ2-2; V gene: TRBV9; CDR3 protein: CASSMGQFGTGELFF
J gene: TRBJ2-2; V gene: TRBV27; CDR3 protein: CASKMGLFTGELFF
J gene: TRBJ1-1; V gene: TRBV28; CDR3 protein: CASSPPDGGATEAFF
J gene: TRBJ2-6; V gene: TRBV4-1; CDR3 protein: CASSQWQGFSSGANVLTF
J gene: TRBJ1-1; V gene: TRBV6-5; CDR3 protein: CASSRGQGASSFF
J gene: TRBJ2-2; V gene: TRBV7-6; CDR3 protein: CASSAGGANTGELFF
J gene: TRBJ1-5; V gene: TRBV5-4; CDR3 protein: CASSLGTGDQPQHF
J gene: TRBJ2-1; V gene: TRBV15; CDR3 protein: CATSRVDLAGDNEQFF